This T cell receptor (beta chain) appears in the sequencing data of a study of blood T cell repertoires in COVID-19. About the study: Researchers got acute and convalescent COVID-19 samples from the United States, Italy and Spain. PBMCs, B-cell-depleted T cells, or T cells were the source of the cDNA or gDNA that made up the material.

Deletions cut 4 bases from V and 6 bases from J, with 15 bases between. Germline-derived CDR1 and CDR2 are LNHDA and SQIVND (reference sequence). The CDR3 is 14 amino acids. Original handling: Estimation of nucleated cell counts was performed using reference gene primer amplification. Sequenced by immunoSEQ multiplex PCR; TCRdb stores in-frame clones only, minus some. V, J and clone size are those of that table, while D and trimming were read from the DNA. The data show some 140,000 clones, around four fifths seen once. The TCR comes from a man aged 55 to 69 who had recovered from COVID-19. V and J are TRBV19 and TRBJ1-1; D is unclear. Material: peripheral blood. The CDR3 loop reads CASSRLGVEAEAFF. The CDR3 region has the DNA TGTGCCAGTAGTAGGTTAGGCGTGGAGGCTGAAGCTTTCTTT.